A single sample gave rise to the 22 T cell receptor beta chains below, sequenced in a study of T cell repertoires in cytomegalovirus infection. MiXCR, run by TCRdb on the reads, gives a single entry per CDR3 protein. The sample has more than 300,000 distinct CDR3 sequences, about 35% seen once. The antigens for these receptors are not known. The sample in question was cultured PBMCs, obtained from culture after CMV antigen stimulation. Receptor source: a human donor in good health (CMV status not recorded). Some clones in this sample may be carry-over from other donors' samples.

This clonotype was recorded a few times. This chain uses TRBV29-1 with TRBJ2-5; D unclear. V was cut by 4 bases and J by 1 base, with 7 bases left in between. From germline, CDR1 is SQVTM and CDR2 ANQGSEA. This CDR3 spans 12 amino acids. The CDR3 here is CSVAAGQETQYF. The CDR3 DNA is TGCAGCGTTGCGGCAGGCCAAGAGACCCAGTACTTC.

In DNA, the CDR3 is TGTGCCAGCTCTTCTGAGCGGGAGTCCAACAATGAGCAGTTCTTC. Translating gives CASSSERESNNEQFF. The chain combines TRBV18 with TRBJ2-1; 8 positions match TRBD2. The ends lost 6 bases at V and 5 bases at J; junction bases unmatched: 9. The germline V gene encodes CDR1 KGHSH and CDR2 LQKENI. This CDR3 comprises 15 residues.

This clonotype was counted between two and nine times. The chain joins TRBV7-2 to TRBJ2-2, with a tentative D call TRBD2 (7 bases). Trimming removed 1 base at V and 4 bases at J, with 16 bases between. There are 17 residues in the CDR3. From germline, CDR1 is SGHTA and CDR2 FQGNSA. CDR3 loop: CASSLVLWEGGTGELFF. The CDR3 DNA is TGTGCCAGCAGCTTAGTCCTGTGGGAGGGGGGCACCGGGGAGCTGTTTTTT.

The chain employs TRBV6-2 or TRBV6-3 and TRBJ2-5; a weak D match, TRBD2 (6 bases). Germline CDR1 is MNHEY and CDR2 is SVGEGT. The V end was cut by 2 bases, the J end by 5 bases, with 15 bases between. CDR3 size: 15 residues. This chain's CDR3 is CASSYRTGVGETQYF. The CDR3 bases are TGTGCCAGCAGTTACCGAACGGGAGTGGGGGAGACCCAGTACTTC.

The genes are TRBV4-2 and TRBJ2-5, with TRBD1 matching 8 bases. Germline V CDR1 and CDR2: LGHNA, YNFKEQ. The V and J ends lost 2 bases and 5 bases, in that order; junction bases with no gene match: 10. The CDR3 runs to 16 residues. This CDR3 is CASSQSSDRGSETQYF. CDR3 nucleotide sequence: TGTGCCAGCAGCCAATCCTCCGACAGGGGCTCGGAGACCCAGTACTTC.

The chain is built from TRBV6-8 and TRBJ2-1; 8 bases are shared with TRBD1. Germline lookup yields CDR1 MNHGY and CDR2 SAAAGT. The V segment lost 6 bases and the J segment 12 bases; nucleotides outside the gene matches: 4. CDR3 length: 11 amino acids. As DNA, the CDR3 is TGTGCCAGCAGCTCCGGGACAGGGCAGTTCTTC. Translating it yields CASSSGTGQFF.

The chain recombines TRBV11-2 with TRBJ2-4; D gene unclear. This CDR3 comprises 13 residues. V lost 6 bases to trimming and J lost 0 bases, with 6 bases between them. Germline-derived CDR1 and CDR2 are SGHAT and FQNNGV. The CDR3 here is CASRELAKNIQYF. In DNA, the CDR3 is TGTGCCAGCAGGGAGTTAGCCAAAAACATTCAGTACTTC. Drawing the rest from reference TRBV11-2 and TRBJ2-4, the complete variable domain is EAGVAQSPRYKIIEKRQSVAFWCNPISGHATLYWYQQILGQGPKLLIQFQNNGVVDDSQLPKDRFSAERLKGVDSTLKIQPAKLEDSAVYLCASRELAKNIQYFGAGTRLSVL.

This clonotype occurred a few times. This sequence joins TRBV6-2 or TRBV6-3 and TRBJ2-1; TRBD2 aligns across 8 bases. Germline CDR1 is MNHEY and CDR2 is SVGEGT. The V segment lost 1 base and the J segment 5 bases; nucleotides outside the gene matches: 7. The CDR3 sequence is 16 residues long. This CDR3 is CASSYFPTSGHNEQFF. CDR3 in DNA: TGTGCCAGCAGTTACTTTCCAACTAGCGGTCACAATGAGCAGTTCTTC.

This clonotype has more than one count but fewer than ten. The J gene is TRBJ2-1, the V gene TRBV28; D is possibly TRBD2 (5 bases). CDR1 MDHEN and CDR2 SYDVKM come from the germline V gene. The CDR3 is made up of 14 amino acids. Trimming removed 4 bases at V and 5 bases at J, with 12 bases between. Here the CDR3 reads CASSYLTRDNEQFF. CDR3 nucleotide sequence: TGTGCCAGCAGTTACCTTACTAGGGACAATGAGCAGTTCTTC.

The chain links TRBV7-4 to TRBJ2-3; possible D gene TRBD1, 5 bases. This CDR3 contains 13 residues. The germline CDR1 and CDR2 sequences are SGHVT and SQSDAQ. The germline V and J ends were trimmed by 1 base and 5 bases, with 7 bases remaining between them. Here the CDR3 reads CASSLVGVDTQYF. The CDR3 nucleotides read TGTGCCAGCAGCTTAGTAGGGGTAGATACGCAGTATTTT.

Details on this clonotype: An end of the junction differs from the germline gene, which may be a read error. The J gene is TRBJ1-4, the V gene TRBV14; D call uncertain. The CDR3 sequence is 15 residues long. The germline V gene encodes CDR1 SGHDN and CDR2 FVKESK. CDR3 protein: CASSQGKGVNEELFF. CDR3 DNA: TGTGCCAGCAGCCAAGGAAAGGGAGTTAATGAAGAACTGTTTTTT. Full variable domain (missing parts from reference TRBV14 and TRBJ1-4): EAGVTQFPSHSVIEKGQTVTLRCDPISGHDNLYWYRRVMGKEIKFLLHFVKESKQDESGMPNNRFLAERTGGTYSTLKVQPAELEDSGVYFCASSQGKGVNEELFFGSGTQLSVL.

The chain carries TRBV6-2 or TRBV6-3 and TRBJ2-7, with 7 positions matching TRBD2. CDR3 size: 13 residues. The V gene end was trimmed by 7 bases and the J gene end by 4 bases; junction bases not matched to a gene: 7. Germline V gene sequence: CDR1 MNHEY, CDR2 SVGEGT. Written as DNA, the CDR3 is TGTGCCAGCACCCTCCGGGGAGGGTACGAGCAGTACGTC. Amino acid sequence: CASTLRGGYEQYV.

This clonotype was detected only a few times. The chain recombines TRBV7-9 with TRBJ2-2; D uncertain. With 5 bases removed from V and 0 bases from J, the gap between germline ends came to 13 bases. This CDR3 spans 16 amino acids. Looked up from germline, CDR1 is SEHNR and CDR2 is FQNEAQ (reference sequence). The CDR3 protein is CASSQSMATNTGELFF. CDR3 sequence (DNA): TGTGCCAGCAGCCAAAGCATGGCGACGAACACCGGGGAGCTGTTTTTT.

This clonotype occurred once. CDR3 region: CASSIGGGSSPRNEQFF. CDR3 in DNA: TGTGCCAGTAGTATAGGTGGCGGAAGTTCTCCGCGGAATGAGCAGTTCTTC. The chain recombines TRBV19 with TRBJ2-1, with D uncertain. The CDR3 loop spans 17 amino acids. Germline-derived CDR1 and CDR2 are LNHDA and SQIVND (reference sequence). The V gene lost 1 base and the J gene lost 7 bases, with 20 bases spanning the gap.

The J gene is TRBJ1-5, the V gene TRBV6-2 or TRBV6-3, with 8 positions matching TRBD1. The CDR3 is 15 amino acids. Germline V gives CDR1 MNHEY, CDR2 SVGEGT. J lost 7 bases, V lost 8 bases, and 13 bases had no gene match. Written as DNA, the CDR3 is TGTGCCAGCGGACCGACAGGGGTTCTAGGGCAGCCCCAGCATTTT. Amino acids: CASGPTGVLGQPQHF.

The rearrangement links TRBV6-2 or TRBV6-3 to TRBJ1-3, with D hard to call. Trimming cost V 8 bases and J 4 bases, with 6 bases left between them. This CDR3 has 11 residues. Germline-derived CDR1 and CDR2 are MNHEY and SVGEGT. The CDR3 DNA follows: TGTGCCAGCGGTAACGGAAACACCATATATTTT. Translated: CASGNGNTIYF.

The V and J genes are TRBV19 and TRBJ2-1, with D perhaps TRBD2 (5 bases). The germline V gene encodes CDR1 LNHDA and CDR2 SQIVND (reference sequence). The CDR3 has 16 amino acids. The V end lost 10 bases, the J end lost 0 bases, and 19 bases lay between the germline ends. CDR3: CATLRGPESSYNEQFF. The CDR3 DNA reads TGTGCCACCCTTCGGGGTCCCGAGAGCTCCTACAATGAGCAGTTCTTC.

The rearrangement joins TRBV28 to TRBJ1-3, with unresolved D. This CDR3 is 13 amino acids long. With 8 bases removed from V and 1 base from J, the gap between germline ends came to 9 bases. Germline V gene data show CDR1 as MDHEN and CDR2 as SYDVKM. DNA for the CDR3: TGTGCCAGCTTGGAAGGTTCTGGAAACACCATATATTTT. Translated: CASLEGSGNTIYF. The full variable domain, rest sourced from reference TRBV28 and TRBJ1-3, is DVKVTQSSRYLVKRTGEKVFLECVQDMDHENMFWYRQDPGLGLRLIYFSYDVKMKEKGDIPEGYSVSREKKERFSLILESASTNQTSMYLCASLEGSGNTIYFGEGSWLTVV.

This clonotype came up a few times. The chain combines TRBV6-5 with TRBJ2-7, with 8 bases matching TRBD1. Trimming took 6 bases from V and 3 from J; bases not matched to a gene: 13. There are 16 residues in the CDR3. CDR1 MNHEY and CDR2 SVGAGI come from the germline V gene. Written as DNA, the CDR3 is TGTGCCAGCAGAACCGACAGGGGCCCGTCAGGCTACGAGCAGTACGTC. Translated, it gives CASRTDRGPSGYEQYV.

The J gene is TRBJ2-5, the V gene TRBV20-1; 7 bases are shared with TRBD1. Trimming took 3 bases from V and 3 from J; bases not matched to a gene: 7. Germline CDR1 reads DFQATT; CDR2 reads SNEGSKA (reference sequence). The CDR3 covers 14 residues. The CDR3 DNA reads TGCAGTGCTAGCCCAGCCGACAGGGAAGAGACCCAGTACTTC. Amino acids: CSASPADREETQYF.

The chain combines TRBV4-1 with TRBJ2-7; a possible D gene is TRBD2 (5 bases). The CDR3 runs to 15 residues. CDR1 and CDR2 (germline): MGHRA, YSYEKL. V lost 1 base, J lost 3 bases, and 13 bases lay in between. DNA for the CDR3: TGCGCCAGCAGCCAAGGTCTCGCCAGCGGCTACGAGCAGTACGTC. Translation gives CASSQGLASGYEQYV.

The J gene is TRBJ2-2, the V gene TRBV9; D gene uncertain. Germline CDR1 is SGDLS and CDR2 is YYNGEE. V was clipped by 0 bases and J by 2 bases, with 5 bases between them. CDR3 length: 14 residues. The CDR3 DNA sequence: TGTGCCAGCAGCGTAGTCGCAAACACCGGGGAGCTGTTTTTT. Amino acids: CASSVVANTGELFF.